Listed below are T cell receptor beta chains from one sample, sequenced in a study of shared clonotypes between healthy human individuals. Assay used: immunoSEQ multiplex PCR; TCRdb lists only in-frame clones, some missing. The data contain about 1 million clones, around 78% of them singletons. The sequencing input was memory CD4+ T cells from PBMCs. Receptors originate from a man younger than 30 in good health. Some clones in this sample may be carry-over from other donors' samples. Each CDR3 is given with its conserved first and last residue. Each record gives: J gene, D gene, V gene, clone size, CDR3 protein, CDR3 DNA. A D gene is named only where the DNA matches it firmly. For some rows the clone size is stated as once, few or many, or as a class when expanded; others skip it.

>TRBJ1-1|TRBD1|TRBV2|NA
CASTRTGMNTEAFF
TGTGCCAGCACAAGGACAGGGATGAACACTGAAGCTTTCTTT
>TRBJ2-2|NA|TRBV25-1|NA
CASSAFWSAGELFF
TGTGCCAGCAGTGCCTTTTGGAGTGCGGGGGAGCTGTTTTTT
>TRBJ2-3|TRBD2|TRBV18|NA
CASSPEAGGADTQYF
TGTGCCAGCTCACCGGAAGCGGGAGGGGCAGATACGCAGTATTTT
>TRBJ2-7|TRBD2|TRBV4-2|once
CASSQPGGEQYF
TGTGCCAGCAGCCAACCGGGAGGGGAGCAGTACTTC
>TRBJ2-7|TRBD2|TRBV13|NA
CASSPRPTSGTEQYF
TGTGCCAGCAGCCCCAGGCCGACTAGCGGCACCGAGCAGTACTTC
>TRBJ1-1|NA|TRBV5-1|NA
CASSRFMNTEAFF
TGCGCCAGCAGCCGGTTTATGAACACTGAAGCTTTCTTT
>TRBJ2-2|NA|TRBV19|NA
CASRQTGELFF
TGTGCCAGTCGACAGACCGGGGAGCTGTTTTTT
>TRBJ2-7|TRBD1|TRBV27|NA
CASRGQGAGEQYF
TGTGCCAGCAGAGGACAGGGGGCGGGGGAGCAGTACTTC
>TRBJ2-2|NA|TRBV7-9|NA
CASSLRRDGPGELFF
TGTGCCAGCAGCCTACGTCGGGACGGGCCCGGGGAGCTGTTTTTT
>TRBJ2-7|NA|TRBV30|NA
CAWSSGGGYEQYF
TGTGCCTGGAGCTCAGGGGGAGGTTACGAGCAGTACTTC
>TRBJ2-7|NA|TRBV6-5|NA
CASRSYRRTDYEQYF
TGTGCCAGCAGATCCTACCGGAGGACAGACTACGAGCAGTACTTC
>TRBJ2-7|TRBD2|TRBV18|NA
CASSPPISGRGRYEQYF
TGTGCCAGCTCACCACCGATTAGCGGGAGAGGGAGGTACGAGCAGTACTTC
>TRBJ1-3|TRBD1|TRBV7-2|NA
CASSRDRAGNTIYF
TGTGCCAGCAGCCGCGACAGGGCTGGAAACACCATATATTTT
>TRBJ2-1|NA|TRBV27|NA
CASSLRPSSYNEQFF
TGTGCCAGCAGTTTAAGGCCAAGCTCCTACAATGAGCAGTTCTTC
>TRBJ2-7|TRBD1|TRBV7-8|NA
CASSSRDRSYEQYF
TGTGCCAGCAGTTCGAGGGACAGATCCTACGAGCAGTACTTC
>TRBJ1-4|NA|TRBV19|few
CASSAGANEKLFF
TGTGCCAGTAGTGCGGGGGCTAATGAAAAACTGTTTTTT
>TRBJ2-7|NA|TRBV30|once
CAWSDIGRFAEPSYEQYF
TGTGCCTGGAGTGACATAGGAAGGTTTGCGGAGCCCTCCTATGAGCAGTACTTC
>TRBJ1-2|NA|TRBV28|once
CASSVDTGTLYGYTF
TGTGCCAGCAGTGTAGACACCGGGACGCTCTATGGCTACACCTTC
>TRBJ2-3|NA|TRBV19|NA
CASTDRDTRTDTQYF
TGTGCCAGTACCGACCGGGACACCCGCACAGATACGCAGTATTTT
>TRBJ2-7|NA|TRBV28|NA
CASSHGAYEQYF
TGTGCCAGCAGTCATGGAGCGTACGAGCAGTACTTC
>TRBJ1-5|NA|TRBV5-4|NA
CASSFDPSRPQHF
TGTGCCAGCAGCTTCGACCCATCGAGGCCCCAGCATTTT
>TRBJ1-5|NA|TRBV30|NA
CAWSVDPLGPQHF
TGTGCCTGGAGTGTAGATCCCCTGGGGCCCCAGCATTTT
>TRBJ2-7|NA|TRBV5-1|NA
CASSLAPGGTLTTLQYF
TGCGCCAGCAGCTTGGCCCCCGGGGGCACCCTTACTACCCTGCAGTACTTC
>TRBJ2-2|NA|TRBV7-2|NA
CASSSQGSNTGELFF
TGTGCCAGCAGCTCTCAGGGTTCGAACACCGGGGAGCTGTTTTTT
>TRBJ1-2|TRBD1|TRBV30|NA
CAWSPGRDRGYGYTF
TGTGCCTGGAGCCCCGGCCGGGACAGGGGGTATGGCTACACCTTC
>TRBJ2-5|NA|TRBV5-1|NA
CASSLGLESETQYF
TGCGCCAGCAGCTTGGGGTTAGAGAGCGAGACCCAGTACTTC
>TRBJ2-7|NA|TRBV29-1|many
CSVGSGREQYF
TGCAGCGTTGGCTCCGGAAGGGAGCAGTACTTC
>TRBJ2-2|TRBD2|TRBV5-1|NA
CASSLGPSGPTGELFF
TGCGCCAGCAGCTTGGGCCCTAGCGGGCCTACCGGGGAGCTGTTTTTT
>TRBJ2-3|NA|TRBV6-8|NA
CASTRAQDTQYF
TGTGCCAGCACCCGAGCTCAAGATACGCAGTATTTT
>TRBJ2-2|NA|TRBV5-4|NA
CASSLFDRNTGELFF
TGTGCCAGCAGCTTGTTCGATAGGAACACCGGGGAGCTGTTTTTT
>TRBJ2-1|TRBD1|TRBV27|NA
CASSLSTGNEQFF
TGTGCCAGCAGTTTATCGACAGGGAATGAGCAGTTCTTC